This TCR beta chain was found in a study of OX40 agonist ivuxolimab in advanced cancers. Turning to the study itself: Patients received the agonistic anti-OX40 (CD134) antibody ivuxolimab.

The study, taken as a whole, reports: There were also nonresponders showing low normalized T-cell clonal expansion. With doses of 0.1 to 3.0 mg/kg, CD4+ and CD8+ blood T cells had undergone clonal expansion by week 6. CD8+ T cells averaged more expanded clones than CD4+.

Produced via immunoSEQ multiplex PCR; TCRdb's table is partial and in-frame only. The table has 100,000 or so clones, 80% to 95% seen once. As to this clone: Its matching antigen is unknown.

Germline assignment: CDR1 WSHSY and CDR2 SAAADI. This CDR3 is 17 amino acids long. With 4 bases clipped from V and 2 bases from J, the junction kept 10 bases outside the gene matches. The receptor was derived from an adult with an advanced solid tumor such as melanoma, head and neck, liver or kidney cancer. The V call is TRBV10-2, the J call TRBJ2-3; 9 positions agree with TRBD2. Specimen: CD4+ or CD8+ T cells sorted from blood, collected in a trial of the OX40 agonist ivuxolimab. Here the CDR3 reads CASSGRASGVYTDTQYF. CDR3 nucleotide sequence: TGCGCCAGCAGTGGGAGGGCTAGCGGGGTATACACAGATACGCAGTATTTT.